This TCR beta chain was documented in a study of T cells after yellow fever vaccination. Overall study: Some fractions had low cell numbers, and these were prepared with SMART-Seq v4 Ultra Low Input. Regarding the study as a whole: Primary-vaccination clones mostly resurfaced post-booster (96% CD4, just under 90% CD8). Bulk-population clonotypes that are abundant could appear as contaminants in FACS-sorted repertoires.

A remark on this clonotype: Its antigen is unknown.

Template-switching 5'RACE yielded the TCR cDNA; a universal primer site and UMIs were added in the process. Each CDR3 protein is one row after TCRdb ran MiXCR on the 5' RACE reads. This sample has some 300,000 distinct CDR3 sequences, with around 10% found just once. Trimming took 6 bases from V and 0 from J, leaving 11 bases between them. Germline V CDR1 and CDR2: SGHAT, FQNNGV. The CDR3 extends over 15 amino acids. This sequence joins TRBV11-2 and TRBJ1-4; no reliable D call. Here the sequenced sample was CD4+ T cells sorted from PBMCs, taken 5 days after the yellow fever booster vaccination. The TCR was taken from a man between 18 and 29 years old who received the YFV17D yellow fever vaccine. The CDR3, as DNA: TGTGCCAGCAGTCGCAATTTTGCAACTAATGAAAAACTGTTTTTT. Encoded protein: CASSRNFATNEKLFF.